Below are 2 T cell receptor beta chains sequenced from a single sample in a study of blood T cell repertoires in COVID-19. TCRdb's table, derived via immunoSEQ multiplex PCR, lists solely in-frame clones and lacks some. The data contain some 170,000 clones, 82% of them singletons. Material for sequencing was peripheral blood. The receptors stem from a woman aged 70-85 years with acute or convalescent COVID-19.

The chain joins TRBV3-1 (or the pseudogene TRBV3-2) to TRBJ2-7, with 7 bases identical to TRBD1. Germline V gives CDR1 LGHDT, CDR2 YNNKEL (reference sequence). V dropped 0 bases and J dropped 0; count of bases not matched to a gene: 5. The CDR3 extends over 16 amino acids. CDR3 sequence reads: CASSQDRQGYSYEQYF. CDR3 DNA: TGTGCCAGCAGCCAAGATAGACAGGGCTACTCCTACGAGCAGTACTTC.

The chain employs TRBV6-5 and TRBJ1-3, with D possibly matching TRBD1 (5 bases). V was cut by 0 bases and J by 2 bases, with 11 bases left in between. Germline V gene data show CDR1 as MNHEY and CDR2 as SVGAGI. This CDR3 has 16 amino acids. The CDR3 region has the DNA TGTGCCAGCAGTTACTCGAATCCAGGGACTGGAAACACCATATATTTT. Protein product: CASSYSNPGTGNTIYF.